This is a list of T cell receptor beta chains from one sample in a study of early T cells in non-severe SARS-CoV-2 infection. TCRdb reprocessed the 5' RACE reads via MiXCR and lists one record per CDR3 protein. The sample holds about 59,000 distinct CDR3 sequences, approximately 13% seen once. Sequencing used whole blood, obtained at baseline. These receptors all come from an adult who was a healthcare worker with PCR-confirmed SARS-CoV-2 infection or an uninfected control (not recorded which). Each CDR3 is given with its conserved first and last residue.

J gene: TRBJ1-1
V gene: TRBV9
CDR3 length: 14
CDR3 protein: CASSPSPTVTEAFF

J gene: TRBJ1-4
V gene: TRBV5-1
CDR3 length: 14
CDR3 protein: CASSFRDANEKLFF

J gene: TRBJ2-3
V gene: TRBV5-1
CDR3 length: 16
CDR3 protein: CASSVGLAGGPDTQYF

J gene: TRBJ2-3
V gene: TRBV7-3
CDR3 length: 14
CDR3 protein: CASSSTGATDTQYF

J gene: TRBJ1-3
V gene: TRBV5-6
CDR3 length: 19
CDR3 protein: CASSLWYPGQLYSGNTIYF

J gene: TRBJ1-2
V gene: TRBV2
CDR3 length: 14
CDR3 protein: CATTQGIGLYGYTF

J gene: TRBJ2-5
V gene: TRBV9
CDR3 length: 15
CDR3 protein: CASTKRVGVRETQYF

J gene: TRBJ1-1
V gene: TRBV5-6
CDR3 length: 15
CDR3 protein: CASSLVPGAAVEAFF

J gene: TRBJ2-7
V gene: TRBV7-9
CDR3 length: 14
CDR3 protein: CASSLGDGRYEQYF

J gene: TRBJ2-7
V gene: TRBV5-6
CDR3 length: 14
CDR3 protein: CASSIGLAGVEQYF

J gene: TRBJ1-5
V gene: TRBV4-1
CDR3 length: 16
CDR3 protein: CASSQVRDRGNQPQHF

J gene: TRBJ2-7
V gene: TRBV19
CDR3 length: 16
CDR3 protein: CASSLRPGLAAYEQYF

J gene: TRBJ2-7
V gene: TRBV9
CDR3 length: 14
CDR3 protein: CASSVAAAAYEQYF

J gene: TRBJ2-1
V gene: TRBV3-1
CDR3 length: 16
CDR3 protein: CASSLRGPQTNNEQFF

J gene: TRBJ2-4
V gene: TRBV20-1
CDR3 length: 14
CDR3 protein: CSAARDGAKNIQYF

J gene: TRBJ1-2
V gene: TRBV6-1
CDR3 length: 14
CDR3 protein: CASLMTGGRYGYTF

J gene: TRBJ2-2
V gene: TRBV5-1
CDR3 length: 13
CDR3 protein: CASSLVEAGELFF

J gene: TRBJ2-7
V gene: TRBV10-1
CDR3 length: 13
CDR3 protein: CASSGLRNGEQYF

J gene: TRBJ2-2
V gene: TRBV28
CDR3 length: 13
CDR3 protein: CASRWVNTGELFF

J gene: TRBJ1-2
V gene: TRBV18
CDR3 length: 13
CDR3 protein: CASSPGTDYGYTF

J gene: TRBJ2-5
V gene: TRBV27
CDR3 length: 15
CDR3 protein: CASSLLAGAVETQYF

J gene: TRBJ2-2
V gene: TRBV19
CDR3 length: 16
CDR3 protein: CASSKTGPSNTGELFF

J gene: TRBJ1-1
V gene: TRBV20-1
CDR3 length: 14
CDR3 protein: CSARTDRGRSEAFF

J gene: TRBJ2-3
V gene: TRBV11-2
CDR3 length: 18
CDR3 protein: CASSGLAGGQLRTDTQYF

J gene: TRBJ2-3
V gene: TRBV7-2
CDR3 length: 14
CDR3 protein: CASRPTGNTDTQYF

J gene: TRBJ1-5
V gene: TRBV10-2
CDR3 length: 17
CDR3 protein: CASRSPFTGYSNQPQHF

J gene: TRBJ2-1
V gene: TRBV28
CDR3 length: 15
CDR3 protein: CASSPSRGLGNEQFF

J gene: TRBJ1-4
V gene: TRBV7-9
CDR3 length: 17
CDR3 protein: CASSQGQGWATNEKLFF

J gene: TRBJ2-4
V gene: TRBV7-2
CDR3 length: 16
CDR3 protein: CASSSDRGRGKNIQYF

J gene: TRBJ1-1
V gene: TRBV6-2/TRBV6-3
CDR3 length: 14
CDR3 protein: CASSSQGAHTEAFF

J gene: TRBJ2-3
V gene: TRBV6-5
CDR3 length: 15
CDR3 protein: CATTSGGSPTDTQYF

J gene: TRBJ2-1
V gene: TRBV11-2
CDR3 length: 15
CDR3 protein: CASSSWTGGVSEQFF

J gene: TRBJ2-2
V gene: TRBV29-1
CDR3 length: 16
CDR3 protein: CSARLAGGENTGELFF

J gene: TRBJ2-7
V gene: TRBV19
CDR3 length: 14
CDR3 protein: CASSGGAPPYEQYF

J gene: TRBJ2-5
V gene: TRBV2
CDR3 length: 14
CDR3 protein: CASTIGSGRETQYF

J gene: TRBJ2-2
V gene: TRBV6-4
CDR3 length: 16
CDR3 protein: CASSDEGGRGTGELFF

J gene: TRBJ2-7
V gene: TRBV11-3
CDR3 length: 15
CDR3 protein: CASSPAGTGVNEQYF

J gene: TRBJ1-1
V gene: TRBV20-1
CDR3 length: 9
CDR3 protein: CSAAWGAFF

J gene: TRBJ2-3
V gene: TRBV4-3
CDR3 length: 12
CDR3 protein: CASSQEDHTQYF

J gene: TRBJ1-5
V gene: TRBV20-1
CDR3 length: 16
CDR3 protein: CSARRADRGGNQPQHF

J gene: TRBJ1-2
V gene: TRBV7-3
CDR3 length: 13
CDR3 protein: CASSPQANYGYTF